The clone carrying this T cell receptor beta chain was seen a handful of times. These data come from a study of blood T cell repertoires in COVID-19. CDR1 and CDR2 from the germline V gene are MNHEY and SMNVEV (reference sequence). The CDR3 sequence is 13 residues long. Trimming shortened V by 5 bases and J by 6 bases, and 13 bases separated the two germline ends. Clones were read by immunoSEQ multiplex PCR, and TCRdb kept only the in-frame ones, dropping some. In the table there are roughly 48,000 clones, approximately 88% of which are singletons. The chain links TRBV27 to TRBJ1-1; possible D gene TRBD1, 6 bases. The clonotype was recovered from a man aged 65-85 years with acute or convalescent COVID-19. Input material: peripheral blood. The CDR3 loop is CASSTRGRAEAFF. In DNA, the CDR3 is TGTGCCAGCAGTACCAGGGGTAGGGCTGAAGCTTTCTTT.